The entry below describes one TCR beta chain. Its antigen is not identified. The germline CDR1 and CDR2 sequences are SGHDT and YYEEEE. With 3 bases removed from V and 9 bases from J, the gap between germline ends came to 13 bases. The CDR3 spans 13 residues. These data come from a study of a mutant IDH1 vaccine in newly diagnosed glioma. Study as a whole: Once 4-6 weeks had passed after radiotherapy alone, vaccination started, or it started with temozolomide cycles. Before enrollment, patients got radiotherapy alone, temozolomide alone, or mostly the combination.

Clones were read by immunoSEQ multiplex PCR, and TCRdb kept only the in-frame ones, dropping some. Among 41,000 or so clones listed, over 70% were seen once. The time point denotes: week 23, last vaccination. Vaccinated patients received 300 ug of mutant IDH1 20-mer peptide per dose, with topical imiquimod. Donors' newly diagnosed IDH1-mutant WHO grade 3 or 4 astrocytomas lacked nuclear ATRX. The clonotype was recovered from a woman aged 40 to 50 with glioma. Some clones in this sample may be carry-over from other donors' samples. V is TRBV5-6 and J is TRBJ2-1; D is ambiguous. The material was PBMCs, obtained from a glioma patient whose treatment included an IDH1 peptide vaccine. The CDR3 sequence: CASSSASVSEQFF. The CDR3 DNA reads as TGTGCCAGCAGCTCAGCGTCAGTCAGTGAGCAGTTCTTC.